Listed below are T cell receptor beta chains from one sample, sequenced in a study of neurological immune-mediated disorders. TCRdb reprocessed the 5' RACE reads with MiXCR, giving one entry per CDR3 protein. This sample carries approximately 43,000 distinct CDR3 sequences, roughly 2.5% of them seen once, and the ten largest clones take 12%. The specimen sequenced was PBMCs. Every receptor here comes from a man aged 25 to 40 with multiple sclerosis. Both conserved end residues are part of each CDR3. A D gene is named only where the DNA matches it firmly. Some rows mark clone size as missing; the rest say once, few, many or name a class of expanded clone.

TRBD2	TRBV5-1	many	TRBJ2-3	CASSRTSGGTDTQYF	TGCGCCAGCAGCAGAACTAGCGGGGGTACAGATACGCAGTATTTT
TRBD1	TRBV4-2	-	TRBJ2-7	CASSQTSMGQIYEQYF	TGTGCCAGCAGCCAAACCAGTATGGGACAGATCTACGAGCAGTACTTC
TRBD1	TRBV20-1	many	TRBJ1-5	CSARTGTGPTRSNQPQHF	TGCAGTGCTAGAACCGGGACAGGACCAACTCGGAGCAATCAGCCCCAGCATTTT
TRBD2	TRBV7-8	many	TRBJ2-2	CASSLMTSGLTGELFF	TGTGCCAGCAGCCTTATGACTAGCGGGCTCACCGGGGAGCTGTTTTTT
TRBD1	TRBV19	few	TRBJ1-1	CASTLTGFDTEAFF	TGTGCCAGTACCCTGACAGGGTTCGACACTGAAGCTTTCTTT
TRBD2	TRBV3-1	many	TRBJ2-1	CASSHGPSGYLWQFF	TGTGCCAGCAGCCACGGGCCTAGCGGGTACCTGTGGCAGTTCTTC
-	TRBV12-2	-	TRBJ1-3	CASRLLVPHRATGNTIYF	TGTGCAAGTCGCTTATTGGTCCCCCACAGGGCCACTGGAAACACCATATATTTT
TRBD1	TRBV5-1	many	TRBJ1-4	CASSPAGTGSLFF	TGCGCCAGCAGCCCGGCCGGGACAGGGAGTTTGTTTTTT
-	TRBV5-1	many	TRBJ2-3	CASSWAGGTDTQYF	TGCGCCAGCAGCTGGGCAGGAGGCACAGATACGCAGTATTTT
TRBD1	TRBV11-2	many	TRBJ2-5	CASSPRTGPKETQYF	TGTGCCAGCAGCCCCAGGACAGGACCAAAAGAGACCCAGTACTTC
TRBD2	TRBV28	many	TRBJ2-1	CASSSPSTHSGRTFNEQFF	TGTGCCAGCAGTTCCCCCAGCACTCATAGCGGGAGGACGTTCAATGAGCAGTTCTTC
-	TRBV20-1	many	TRBJ2-5	CSANHASDSLDIQYF	TGCAGTGCTAATCACGCGAGCGACTCTCTTGATATCCAGTACTTC
-	TRBV7-3	many	TRBJ2-1	CASSSGTGVYNEQFF	TGTGCCAGCAGCTCCGGGACGGGGGTATACAATGAGCAGTTCTTC
-	TRBV5-1	many	TRBJ2-3	CASSFRDTQYF	TGCGCCAGCAGCTTCAGAGATACGCAGTATTTT
-	TRBV6-4	few	TRBJ2-2	CASSGGRGNTGELFF	TGTGCCAGCAGTGGGGGACGGGGCAACACCGGGGAGCTGTTTTTT
-	TRBV9	many	TRBJ1-2	CASSVTPGTYGYTF	TGTGCCAGCAGTGTGACCCCGGGCACCTATGGCTACACCTTC
-	TRBV20-1	many	TRBJ2-2	CSARPDTAGELFF	TGCAGTGCTAGACCCGACACCGCCGGGGAGCTGTTTTTT
TRBD2	TRBV20-1	many	TRBJ2-2	CSARPTSGSVGTGELFF	TGCAGTGCTAGACCGACTAGCGGGAGTGTCGGCACCGGGGAGCTGTTTTTT
TRBD1	TRBV7-2	many	TRBJ2-1	CASSAQGARNEQFF	TGTGCCAGCAGCGCACAGGGGGCGCGGAATGAGCAGTTCTTC
TRBD2	TRBV15	many	TRBJ2-1	CATSRELSGSYNEQFF	TGTGCCACCAGCAGGGAACTTAGCGGGTCCTACAATGAGCAGTTCTTC
-	TRBV6-5	many	TRBJ1-1	CASRYEGTRNTEAFF	TGTGCCAGCAGGTATGAGGGGACGCGGAACACTGAAGCTTTCTTT
TRBD1	TRBV7-9	many	TRBJ2-7	CASSPTGDEQYF	TGTGCCAGCAGCCCGACAGGGGACGAGCAGTACTTC
-	TRBV20-1	many	TRBJ1-6	CSALGLNNSPLHF	TGCAGTGCTCTGGGACTGAATAATTCACCCCTCCACTTT
-	TRBV10-3	many	TRBJ2-1	CAIRGGQGYNEQFF	TGTGCCATCAGGGGGGGACAAGGATACAATGAGCAGTTCTTC
-	TRBV5-1	many	TRBJ2-2	CASSLEGRAGELFF	TGCGCCAGCAGCTTGGAGGGCCGGGCCGGGGAGCTGTTTTTT
TRBD1	TRBV6-1	many	TRBJ1-2	CASSGTGWYGYTF	TGTGCCAGCAGCGGGACAGGGTGGTATGGCTACACCTTC
TRBD2	TRBV15	many	TRBJ2-1	CATSRLAGGFYNEQFF	TGTGCCACCAGCAGGTTAGCGGGAGGTTTCTACAATGAGCAGTTCTTC
-	TRBV4-2	many	TRBJ2-7	CASAPTLEGGASYEQYF	TGTGCCAGCGCCCCGACGTTGGAGGGGGGAGCCTCCTACGAGCAGTACTTC
-	TRBV20-1	-	TRBJ2-2	CSARDPGRDTGELFF	TGCAGTGCTAGAGACCCCGGAAGGGATACCGGGGAGCTGTTTTTT
TRBD2	TRBV6-2/TRBV6-3	many	TRBJ2-5	CASKASGQETQYF	TGTGCCAGCAAGGCTAGCGGACAAGAGACCCAGTACTTC
TRBD1	TRBV28	many	TRBJ2-5	CASSETGGAGTQYF	TGTGCCAGCAGCGAGACAGGGGGGGCAGGGACCCAGTACTTC
TRBD1	TRBV28	many	TRBJ1-6	CASSDRVNSPLHF	TGTGCCAGCAGCGACAGGGTGAATTCACCCCTCCACTTT
-	TRBV20-1	many	TRBJ1-1	CSARFRGWETEAFF	TGCAGTGCTAGATTTCGGGGGTGGGAGACTGAAGCTTTCTTT
TRBD2	TRBV20-1	many	TRBJ2-3	CSARDMGTAPLGLAGGPTDTQYF	TGCAGTGCTAGAGATATGGGGACAGCACCACTGGGACTAGCGGGGGGGCCCACAGATACGCAGTATTTT
TRBD1	TRBV20-1	many	TRBJ2-7	CSARDPLTGPYEQYF	TGCAGTGCTAGAGATCCCCTGACAGGGCCCTACGAGCAGTACTTC
-	TRBV12-3/TRBV12-4	many	TRBJ2-5	CASSLETGQETQYF	TGTGCCAGCAGTTTGGAGACAGGCCAAGAGACCCAGTACTTC
TRBD2	TRBV7-2	few	TRBJ2-1	CASSLEISGSNEQFF	TGTGCCAGCAGCTTAGAGATTAGCGGGAGCAATGAGCAGTTCTTC
-	TRBV20-1	many	TRBJ2-7	CSAGRGSYEQYF	TGCAGTGCTGGCAGGGGTTCCTACGAGCAGTACTTC
-	TRBV11-2	many	TRBJ1-1	CASSESYSTGGAFF	TGTGCCAGCAGCGAAAGTTACTCGACAGGAGGAGCTTTCTTT
-	TRBV5-1	many	TRBJ2-5	CASSLQVDTAETQYF	TGCGCCAGCAGCTTGCAAGTAGACACCGCCGAGACCCAGTACTTC
TRBD1	TRBV20-1	many	TRBJ1-2	CSADPREGAWGYTF	TGCAGTGCTGACCCGCGGGAGGGGGCATGGGGCTACACCTTC
-	TRBV20-1	many	TRBJ2-1	CSARDLEYNEQFF	TGCAGTGCTAGAGATCTGGAGTACAATGAGCAGTTCTTC
TRBD1	TRBV29-1	many	TRBJ2-7	CSANDRGPSYEQYF	TGCAGCGCCAATGACAGGGGGCCCTCCTACGAGCAGTACTTC
-	TRBV5-1	many	TRBJ2-7	CASSLVGDSYEQYF	TGCGCCAGCAGCTTGGTGGGGGACTCCTACGAGCAGTACTTC
TRBD1	TRBV7-2	many	TRBJ1-1	CASSFGGARTGRNTEAFF	TGTGCCAGCAGCTTCGGTGGGGCGAGGACAGGCCGGAACACTGAAGCTTTCTTT
-	TRBV21-1	many	TRBJ2-5	CASTWTGLQETQYF	TGTGCCAGCACTTGGACAGGGCTCCAAGAGACCCAGTACTTC
TRBD1	TRBV9	many	TRBJ2-7	CASSVGSLDRGHEQYF	TGTGCCAGCAGCGTGGGATCCCTGGACAGGGGTCACGAGCAGTACTTC
-	TRBV25-1	many	TRBJ2-4	CASSEVGRGLVQYF	TGTGCCAGCAGTGAAGTGGGTAGGGGATTGGTTCAGTACTTC
-	TRBV5-6	many	TRBJ1-6	CASSLGQSLFSLHF	TGTGCCAGCAGCTTGGGACAGAGCCTCTTCTCCCTCCACTTT
-	TRBV20-1	many	TRBJ2-3	CSADHYGGSTDTQYF	TGCAGTGCCGACCACTACGGGGGTAGCACAGATACGCAGTATTTT
-	TRBV7-7	many	TRBJ1-3	CASSSGSSSGNTIYF	TGTGCCAGCAGCTCTGGGTCCAGCTCTGGAAACACCATATATTTT
TRBD1	TRBV5-8	many	TRBJ1-4	CASSLGVVARQGVSTNEKLFF	TGTGCCAGCAGCTTGGGAGTGGTCGCGAGACAGGGGGTTTCTACTAATGAAAAACTGTTTTTT
-	TRBV6-2/TRBV6-3	many	TRBJ1-2	CASSYSGTENYGYTF	TGTGCCAGCAGTTACTCGGGGACGGAAAACTATGGCTACACCTTC
TRBD2	TRBV20-1	many	TRBJ2-1	CSARGVSGFRNEQFF	TGCAGTGCTAGAGGGGTTAGCGGGTTTCGCAATGAGCAGTTCTTC
-	TRBV7-2	-	TRBJ1-6	CASSLVGQGNSTLNF	-